The clone carrying this T cell receptor beta chain was counted only a few times. Its antigen is not known. This CDR3 spans 16 amino acids. V lost 2 bases to trimming and J lost 2 bases, with 14 bases between them. Per the germline V gene, CDR1 is MGHDK and CDR2 is SYGVNS. These data originate in a study of T-cell memory formation after mild COVID-19. For the study at large: Across donors, TCR clusters were largely donor specific.

Broader study findings: Most CD4+ clones that shrank were in CM and EM, while CD8+ ones turned up in EMRA. Pre-infection memory already had some responding clones, implying cross-reactive memory joined.

5'RACE with constant-segment primers built TCRalpha and TCRbeta cDNA libraries with UMIs. MiXCR, run by TCRdb on the 5' RACE reads, gives a single entry per CDR3 protein. The sample has roughly 550,000 distinct CDR3 sequences; roughly 21% are singletons. Sequencing was performed on PBMCs or a T cell subset sorted from them (not recorded which). The chain recombines TRBV25-1 with TRBJ2-3; the D is unclear. The sequence was obtained from an adult woman who had mild COVID-19 (a few samples of this study predate the infection). Cell type and time point are not known. For the CDR3, the DNA is TGTGCCAGCAGTGAAGGTCGGGCAGCATACACAGATACGCAGTATTTT. Translated, it gives CASSEGRAAYTDTQYF.